This TCR beta chain derives from a study of radiation and T cells in renal cell carcinoma. This table comes from immunoSEQ multiplex PCR, and its TCRdb copy is limited to in-frame clones, with some not included. Here the sample spans about 23,000 clones, under 65% being singletons. Germline V gene sequence: CDR1 SGHDN, CDR2 FVKESK. The CDR3 covers 18 residues. The junction had 9 bases not matched to a gene; V was cut back by 5 bases and J by 0 bases. Treatment described: treatment-naive control, cytoreductive nephrectomy. Control tumors came from a handful of females and about ten males, aged roughly 40 to 82. This clone was counted a single time.

Specimen: tumor tissue, collected from a patient whose treatment was nephrectomy without radiotherapy. The sequence derives from a human donor with renal cell carcinoma. V gene TRBV14 combines with J gene TRBJ1-6; TRBD1 matches at 8 bases. Written as DNA, the CDR3 is TGTGCCAGCAGCAAAGGACAGGGTCGCAGCTCCTATAATTCACCCCTCCACTTT. Its translation is CASSKGQGRSSYNSPLHF.